These T cell receptor beta chains were read from a single sample in a study of T cell responses to AZD1222 COVID-19 vaccine. Profiled with immunoSEQ multiplex PCR; TCRdb holds only in-frame clones, not every one. There are about 84,000 clones in the sample; approximately 83% occur only once, and roughly 12% lies in the top ten. Material: peripheral blood, obtained 28 days after the second AZD1222 dose. The receptor source for this set is an adult who received the AZD1222 COVID-19 vaccine. Each CDR3 is given with its conserved first and last residue. The D gene is left open where the match is weak. Only part of the rows carry a size: once, few, many, or a class if the clone is expanded.

>-|TRBD1|TRBV15|TRBJ2-5
TGTGCCACCAGCCCCCGGACAGGGGGGGGAGAGACCCAGTACTTC
CATSPRTGGGETQYF
>-|-|TRBV28|TRBJ2-7
TGTGCCAGCAAGGACAATGCCGAGCAGTACTTC
CASKDNAEQYF
>-|-|TRBV2|TRBJ1-1
TGTGCCAGCAGTGAAGCGACGGCTTTCTTT
CASSEATAFF
>-|-|TRBV24-1|TRBJ2-3
TGTGCCACCAGTGATTTGGGACAGAACGCAGATACGCAGTATTTT
CATSDLGQNADTQYF
>-|-|TRBV10-1|TRBJ1-1
TGCGCCAGCAGTGAGTCGCCGGACACTGAAGCTTTCTTT
CASSESPDTEAFF
>-|-|TRBV6-6|TRBJ1-3
TGTGCCAGCAGTATGGAGGGTACCATATATTTT
CASSMEGTIYF
>once|-|TRBV11-2|TRBJ1-5
TGTGCCAGCAGCTCGGGAAGAGGGTTTAGCAATCAGCCCCAGCATTTT
CASSSGRGFSNQPQHF
>-|TRBD1|TRBV29-1|TRBJ2-1
TGCAGCGTTGCCCATCGACAGGGGGTCTACAATGAGCAGTTCTTC
CSVAHRQGVYNEQFF
>-|-|TRBV2|TRBJ1-4
TGTGCCAGCAGTCCACAGACGGGGACTAATGAAAAACTGTTTTTT
CASSPQTGTNEKLFF
>-|-|TRBV6-4|TRBJ2-1
TGTGCCAGCAGTGACTCGAGTGGGGGGTATGAGCAGTTCTTC
CASSDSSGGYEQFF
>-|-|TRBV27|TRBJ2-3
TGTGCCAGCAGCCGGGGAGATACGCAGTATTTT
CASSRGDTQYF
>-|-|TRBV2|TRBJ1-5
TGTGCCAGCAGGAGAGAGCCGGGACCAAATCAGCCCCAGCATTTT
CASRREPGPNQPQHF
>-|-|TRBV29-1|TRBJ1-2
TGCAGCGCTTGGACAGATAACTATGGCTACACCTTC
CSAWTDNYGYTF
>few|-|TRBV27|TRBJ1-1
TGTGCCAGCAGTTTTACGGGGGAAACTGAAGCTTTCTTT
CASSFTGETEAFF
>-|-|TRBV27|TRBJ1-2
TGTGCCAGCAAGTTCGTGGGGGGCTATGGCTACACCTTC
CASKFVGGYGYTF
>once|-|TRBV24-1|TRBJ1-5
TGTGCCACCAGTGGGCCAGGGTCTGGCAATCAGCCCCAGCATTTT
CATSGPGSGNQPQHF
>-|-|TRBV2|TRBJ2-1
TGTGCCAGCAGTGGCAGAAGAGGATACAATGAGCAGTTCTTC
CASSGRRGYNEQFF
>-|-|TRBV2|TRBJ1-2
TGTGCCAGCAGCCTCTCGGGACGGATCTATGGCTACACCTTC
CASSLSGRIYGYTF
>-|TRBD2|TRBV11-2|TRBJ2-7
TGTGCCAGCAGCTTATCTAGCGGAAGCTCCTACGAGCAGTACTTC
CASSLSSGSSYEQYF
>few|-|TRBV9|TRBJ2-3
TGTGCCAGCAGCTCAGGGGGGACAAACACAGATACGCAGTATTTT
CASSSGGTNTDTQYF
>-|-|TRBV27|TRBJ2-6
TGTGCCAGCAGTTTATCGCCAGGGGCTGGGGCCAACGTCCTGACTTTC
CASSLSPGAGANVLTF
>-|-|TRBV10-3|TRBJ2-3
TGTGCCATCAGTGAATTGCGCCTAAGCGGGAGCACAGATACGCAGTATTTT
CAISELRLSGSTDTQYF
>-|TRBD1|TRBV29-1|TRBJ2-1
TGCAGCTACCGGGACAGGGGTACCTACAATGAGCAGTTCTTC
CSYRDRGTYNEQFF
>-|-|TRBV3-1/TRBV3-2|TRBJ1-2
TGTGCCTCCAGGCCAGGGGAAGGGTATGGCTACACCTTC
CASRPGEGYGYTF
>-|-|TRBV2|TRBJ1-4
TGTGCCAGCATCCGCACTCCAGGGTTGCGTGAAAAACTGTTTTTT
CASIRTPGLREKLFF
>-|-|TRBV13|TRBJ1-1
TGTGCCAGCAGCTTATCGAACCGGGACAACACTGAAGCTTTCTTT
CASSLSNRDNTEAFF
>-|-|TRBV12-3/TRBV12-4|TRBJ2-5
TGTGCCAGCAGCTCCGGGAGAAAAGAGACCCAGTACTTC
CASSSGRKETQYF
>-|-|TRBV10-2|TRBJ2-3
TGCGCCAGCAGTGAGAGGTCACGGGATACGCAGTATTTT
CASSERSRDTQYF
>-|TRBD1|TRBV4-2|TRBJ2-7
TGTGCCAGCAGCCAAGAGAAACACAGGGGCTACGAGCAGTACTTC
CASSQEKHRGYEQYF
>-|-|TRBV14|TRBJ2-1
TGTGCCAGCAGCGAAGACCCCCTAGCTTATGAGCAGTTCTTC
CASSEDPLAYEQFF
>-|TRBD1|TRBV15|TRBJ1-5
TGTGCCACCAGCAGAGATTGGCAGGGGGCGAATCAGCCCCAGCATTTT
CATSRDWQGANQPQHF
>few|-|TRBV3-1/TRBV3-2|TRBJ2-1
TGTGCCAGCAGCCAAGAGCGTTCTGAGCAGTTCTTC
CASSQERSEQFF
>-|-|TRBV3-1/TRBV3-2|TRBJ2-2
TGTGCCAGCAGCCAAGGCGCCTGGGGGGAGCTGTTTTTT
CASSQGAWGELFF
>-|TRBD1|TRBV5-4|TRBJ1-6
TGTGCCAGCAGCCGACCGGACAGGGGGAATTCACCCCTCCACTTT
CASSRPDRGNSPLHF
>once|-|TRBV12-3/TRBV12-4|TRBJ2-7
TGTGCCAGCAGTTTATCGCCTGTCTACGAGCAGTACTTC
CASSLSPVYEQYF
>-|-|TRBV7-6|TRBJ1-1
TGTGCCAGCAGCTTAGAGGGCGGGGGCGCGTCTGAAGCTTTCTTT
CASSLEGGGASEAFF
>many|-|TRBV9|TRBJ2-5
TGTGCCAGCAGCGTAGCTAGCGCTCTACTGGAGACCCAGTACTTC
CASSVASALLETQYF
>-|-|TRBV6-2/TRBV6-3|TRBJ2-5
TGTGCCAGCAGTTCTGGAAACCCTGGGCAAGAGACCCAGTACTTC
CASSSGNPGQETQYF
>few|TRBD1|TRBV7-6|TRBJ1-2
TGTGCCACGCAATACAGGGGTCACTATGGCTACACCTTC
CATQYRGHYGYTF
>-|TRBD2|TRBV3-1/TRBV3-2|TRBJ2-7
TGTGCCAGCAGCCGACTAGCTTTCGAGCAGTACTTC
CASSRLAFEQYF
>-|-|TRBV27|TRBJ2-2
TGTGCCAGCAGTCCCGACGGTACCGGGGAGCTGTTTTTT
CASSPDGTGELFF
>once|-|TRBV18|TRBJ1-1
TGTGCCAGCTCACCAGGGGGGGTTGAAGCTTTCTTT
CASSPGGVEAFF